These 10 T cell receptor beta chains were sequenced from one sample in a study of cytomegalovirus exposure and HLA in healthy donors. PCR amplification relied on 60 Vbeta primers (plus 13 Jbeta primers). Clones were read by immunoSEQ multiplex PCR, and TCRdb kept only the in-frame ones, dropping some. The top ten clones hold approximately 7.8% of a sample with roughly 68,000 clones, about 75% of them seen once. The sequenced sample consisted of PBMCs. All receptors come from a woman aged 25 to 39 in good health and CMV-seropositive.

This clone was found a few times. The chain employs TRBV7-6 and TRBJ2-5, with 11 bases identical to TRBD2. V shed 8 bases and J 2 bases; nucleotides not matched to a gene: 10. CDR1 is SGHVS and CDR2 is FNYEAQ in the germline V gene. This CDR3 comprises 16 residues. The CDR3 coding sequence is TGTGCCAGCTACCCTTTAGCGGGAGGGCCTCAAGAGACCCAGTACTTC. Protein sequence: CASYPLAGGPQETQYF. Supplemented by reference TRBV7-6 and TRBJ2-5, the full variable domain reads GAGVSQSPRYKVTKRGQDVALRCDPISGHVSLYWYRQALGQGPEFLTYFNYEAQQDKSGLPNDRFSAERPEGSISTLTIQRTEQRDSAMYRCASYPLAGGPQETQYFGPGTRLLVL.

V is TRBV5-6 and J is TRBJ2-5, with TRBD2 identical over 11 bases. The CDR3 has 15 amino acids. V lost 3 bases, J lost 4 bases, and 5 bases stayed unmatched. CDR1 and CDR2 (germline): SGHDT, YYEEEE. CDR3 bases: TGTGCCAGCAGCTCCTTAGCGGGAGGGCGAGAGACCCAGTACTTC. Protein: CASSSLAGGRETQYF.

On this clone itself: The junction departs from the called germline gene at one end, perhaps through a read error. V usage is TRBV7-7 and J usage is TRBJ2-5; 12 bases fit TRBD2. Germline V gene sequence: CDR1 SSHAT, CDR2 FNYEAQ (reference sequence). The CDR3 extends over 16 amino acids. CDR3 in amino acids: CASSPSRLAGEETQYF. The CDR3 nucleotides are TGTGCTAGCAGCCCCTCACGACTAGCGGGAGAAGAGACCCAGTACTTC.

This sequence joins TRBV5-6 and TRBJ1-6; possibly TRBD1 for D (6 bases). Per the germline V gene, CDR1 is SGHDT and CDR2 is YYEEEE. Deletions cut 4 bases from V and 11 bases from J, with 13 bases between. The CDR3 runs 13 residues. CDR3 loop: CASSLSGGPPLHF. The CDR3, as DNA: TGTGCCAGCAGCCTCTCGGGGGGCCCACCCCTCCACTTT.

V usage is TRBV25-1 and J usage is TRBJ1-2; tentative D call: TRBD1 (6 bases). The CDR3 sequence is 14 residues long. CDR1 MGHDK and CDR2 SYGVNS come from the germline V gene. Trimming took off 5 bases at V and 2 bases at J, with 12 bases between the two ends. The chain's CDR3 is CASSSGAKNYGYTF. CDR3 nucleotides: TGTGCCAGCAGTTCAGGGGCGAAAAACTATGGCTACACCTTC.

This clone was counted between two and nine times. This sequence joins TRBV5-1 and TRBJ2-1; the D gene is possibly TRBD1 (5 bases). Germline V CDR1 and CDR2: SGHRS, YFSETQ. The V gene lost 4 bases and the J gene lost 9 bases, with 17 bases spanning the gap. The CDR3 spans 14 residues. CDR3 loop: CASSASQGGAEQFF. As DNA, the CDR3 is TGCGCCAGCAGCGCAAGTCAGGGTGGGGCTGAGCAGTTCTTC.

The chain recombines TRBV4-2 with TRBJ1-5; the D is unclear. V was pared by 1 base and J by 0 bases, with 7 bases between. Germline-derived CDR1 and CDR2 are LGHNA and YNFKEQ. The CDR3 is made up of 15 amino acids. CDR3 residues: CASSQATASNQPQHF. The DNA of the CDR3 is TGTGCCAGCAGCCAAGCCACAGCTAGCAATCAGCCCCAGCATTTT.

The chain links TRBV19 to TRBJ2-5, with 7 bases identical to TRBD2. The CDR3 is 15 residues long. The junction had 9 bases not matched to a gene; V was cut back by 3 bases and J by 5 bases. Germline V gene data show CDR1 as LNHDA and CDR2 as SQIVND (reference sequence). DNA of the CDR3: TGTGCCAGTAGTATGGACGGGAGGTTTGGCGAGACCCAGTACTTC. Translation: CASSMDGRFGETQYF.

The V gene is TRBV30, the J gene TRBJ2-3; D not certain. Per the germline V gene, CDR1 is GTSNPN and CDR2 is SVGIG (reference sequence). V was shortened by 0 bases and J by 6 bases, with 4 bases between the two germline ends. The CDR3 has 11 residues. The CDR3 DNA sequence: TGTGCCTGGAGTGTAGAGGATACGCAGTATTTT. It encodes CAWSVEDTQYF. Based on the CDR3 plus reference TRBV30 and TRBJ2-3, the full variable domain is SQTIHQWPATLVQPVGSPLSLECTVEGTSNPNLYWYRQAAGRGLQLLFYSVGIGQISSEVPQNLSASRPQDRQFILSSKKLLLSDSGFYLCAWSVEDTQYFGPGTRLTVL.

The rearrangement uses TRBV27 and TRBJ2-3; the match to TRBD1 covers 7 bases. This CDR3 has 13 amino acids. The V and J ends lost 8 bases and 2 bases, in that order; junction bases with no gene match: 4. Germline V gene sequence: CDR1 MNHEY, CDR2 SMNVEV (reference sequence). The CDR3, as DNA: TGTGCCAGCGCGGACAGGTTCACAGATACGCAGTATTTT. Translated, it gives CASADRFTDTQYF.